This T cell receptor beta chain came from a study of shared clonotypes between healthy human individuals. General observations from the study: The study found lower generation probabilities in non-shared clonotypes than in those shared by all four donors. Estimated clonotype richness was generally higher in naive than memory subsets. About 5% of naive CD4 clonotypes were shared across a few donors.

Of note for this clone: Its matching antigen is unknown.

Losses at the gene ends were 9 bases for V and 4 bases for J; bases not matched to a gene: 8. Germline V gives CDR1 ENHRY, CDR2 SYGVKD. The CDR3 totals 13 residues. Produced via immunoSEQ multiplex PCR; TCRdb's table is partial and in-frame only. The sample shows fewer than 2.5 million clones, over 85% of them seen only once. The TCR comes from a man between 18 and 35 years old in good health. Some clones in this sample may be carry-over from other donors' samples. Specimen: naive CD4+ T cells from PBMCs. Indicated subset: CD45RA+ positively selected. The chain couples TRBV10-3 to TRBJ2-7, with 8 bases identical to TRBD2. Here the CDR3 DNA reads TGTGCCATTGGCGGGGGGCCCCGATACGAGCAGTACTTC. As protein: CAIGGGPRYEQYF.